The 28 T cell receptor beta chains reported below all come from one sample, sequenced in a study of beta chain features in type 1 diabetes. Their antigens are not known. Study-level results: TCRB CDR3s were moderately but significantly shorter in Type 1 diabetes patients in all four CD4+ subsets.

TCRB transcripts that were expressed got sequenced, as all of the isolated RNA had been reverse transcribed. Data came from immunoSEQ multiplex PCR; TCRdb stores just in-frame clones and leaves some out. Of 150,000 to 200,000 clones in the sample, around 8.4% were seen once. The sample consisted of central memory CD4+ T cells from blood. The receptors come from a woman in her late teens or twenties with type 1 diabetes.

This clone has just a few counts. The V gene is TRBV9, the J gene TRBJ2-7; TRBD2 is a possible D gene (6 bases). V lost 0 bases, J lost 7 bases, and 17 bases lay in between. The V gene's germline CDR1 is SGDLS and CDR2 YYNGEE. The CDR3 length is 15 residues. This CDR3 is CASSVVGTGVGEQYF. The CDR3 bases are TGTGCCAGCAGCGTAGTGGGGACTGGGGTGGGAGAGCAGTACTTC. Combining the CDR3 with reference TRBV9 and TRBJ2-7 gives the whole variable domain DSGVTQTPKHLITATGQRVTLRCSPRSGDLSVYWYQQSLDQGLQFLIQYYNGEERAKGNILERFSAQQFPDLHSELNLSSLELGDSALYFCASSVVGTGVGEQYFGPGTRLTVT.

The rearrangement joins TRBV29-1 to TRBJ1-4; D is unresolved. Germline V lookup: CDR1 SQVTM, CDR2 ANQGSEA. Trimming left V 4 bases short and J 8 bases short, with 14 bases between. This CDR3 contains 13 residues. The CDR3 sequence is CSVGGRAGEKLFF. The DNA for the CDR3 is TGCAGCGTTGGCGGCCGGGCGGGGGAAAAACTGTTTTTT.

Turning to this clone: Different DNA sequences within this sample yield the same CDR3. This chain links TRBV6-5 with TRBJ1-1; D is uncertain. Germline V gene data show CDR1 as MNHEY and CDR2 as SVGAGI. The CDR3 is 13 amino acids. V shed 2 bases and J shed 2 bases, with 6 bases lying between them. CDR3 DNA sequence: TGTGCCAGCAGTTACCGGGGAAACACTGAAGCTTTCTTT. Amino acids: CASSYRGNTEAFF.

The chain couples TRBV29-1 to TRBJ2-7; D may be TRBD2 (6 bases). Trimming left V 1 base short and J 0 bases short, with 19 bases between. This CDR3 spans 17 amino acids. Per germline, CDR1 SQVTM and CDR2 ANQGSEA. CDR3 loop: CSVEGGERGESSYEQYF. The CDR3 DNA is TGCAGCGTTGAAGGGGGGGAAAGGGGAGAAAGCTCCTACGAGCAGTACTTC.

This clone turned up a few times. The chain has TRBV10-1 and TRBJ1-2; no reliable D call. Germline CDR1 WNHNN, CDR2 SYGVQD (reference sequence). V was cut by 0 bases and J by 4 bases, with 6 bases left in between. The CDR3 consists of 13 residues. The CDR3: CASSESNSYGYTF. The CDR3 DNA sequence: TGCGCCAGCAGTGAGTCGAACAGCTATGGCTACACCTTC.

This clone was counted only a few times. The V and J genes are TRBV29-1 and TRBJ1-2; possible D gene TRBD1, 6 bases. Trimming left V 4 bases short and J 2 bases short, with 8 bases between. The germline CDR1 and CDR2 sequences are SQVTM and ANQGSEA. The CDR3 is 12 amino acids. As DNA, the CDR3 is TGCAGCGTTGGGGGGCAGAACTATGGCTACACCTTC. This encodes CSVGGQNYGYTF.

CDR3: CASSRSDRDGYTF. The CDR3 coding sequence is TGTGCCAGCAGTCGCTCCGACAGGGATGGCTACACCTTC. The rearrangement joins TRBV27 to TRBJ1-2, with 7 bases identical to TRBD1. Germline assignment: CDR1 MNHEY and CDR2 SMNVEV (reference sequence). The CDR3 has 13 amino acids. V was clipped by 5 bases and J by 6 bases; unmatched bases: 6.

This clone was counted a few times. The CDR3 protein is CAWIPKPLAAGANVLTF. The CDR3 nucleotides read TGTGCCTGGATTCCTAAACCGCTAGCGGCTGGGGCCAACGTCCTGACTTTC. The chain joins TRBV30 to TRBJ2-6, with 7 nucleotides matching TRBD2. Trimming cost V 4 bases and J 2 bases; bases outside gene matches: 11. The CDR3 runs to 17 residues. Per the germline V gene, CDR1 is GTSNPN and CDR2 is SVGIG (reference sequence).

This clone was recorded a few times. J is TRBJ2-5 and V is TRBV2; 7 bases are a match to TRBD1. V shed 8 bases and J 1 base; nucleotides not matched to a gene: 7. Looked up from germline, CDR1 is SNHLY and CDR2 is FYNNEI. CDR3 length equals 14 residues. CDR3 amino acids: CASGGTGVQETQYF. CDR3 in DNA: TGTGCCAGCGGGGGCACAGGGGTCCAAGAGACCCAGTACTTC.

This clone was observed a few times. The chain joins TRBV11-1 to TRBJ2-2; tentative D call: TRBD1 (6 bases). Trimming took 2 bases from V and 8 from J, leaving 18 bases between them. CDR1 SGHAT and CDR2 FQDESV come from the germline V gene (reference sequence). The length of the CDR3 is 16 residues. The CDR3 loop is CASSLSIIRGVGELFF. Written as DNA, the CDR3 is TGTGCCAGCAGCTTATCCATCATCAGGGGTGTGGGGGAGCTGTTTTTT.

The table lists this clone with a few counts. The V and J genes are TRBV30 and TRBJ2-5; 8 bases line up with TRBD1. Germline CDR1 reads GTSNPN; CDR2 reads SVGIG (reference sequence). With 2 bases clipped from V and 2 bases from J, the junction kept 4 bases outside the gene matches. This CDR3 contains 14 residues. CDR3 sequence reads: CAWSRTGTQETQYF. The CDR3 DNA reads TGTGCCTGGAGTCGGACAGGGACGCAAGAGACCCAGTACTTC. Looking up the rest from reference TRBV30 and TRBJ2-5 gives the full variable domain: SQTIHQWPATLVQPVGSPLSLECTVEGTSNPNLYWYRQAAGRGLQLLFYSVGIGQISSEVPQNLSASRPQDRQFILSSKKLLLSDSGFYLCAWSRTGTQETQYFGPGTRLLVL.

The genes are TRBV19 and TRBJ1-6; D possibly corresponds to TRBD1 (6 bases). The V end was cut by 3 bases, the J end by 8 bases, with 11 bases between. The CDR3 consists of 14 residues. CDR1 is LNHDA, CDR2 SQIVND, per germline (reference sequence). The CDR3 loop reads CASSIQKGDSPLHF. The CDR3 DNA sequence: TGTGCCAGTAGTATTCAAAAGGGGGATTCACCCCTCCACTTT.

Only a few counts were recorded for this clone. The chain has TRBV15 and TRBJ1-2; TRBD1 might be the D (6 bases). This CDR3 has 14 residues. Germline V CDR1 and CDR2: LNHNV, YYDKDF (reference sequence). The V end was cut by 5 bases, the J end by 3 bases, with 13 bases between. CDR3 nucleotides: TGTGCCACCAGCCGCGGACAGTCTTACTATGGCTACACCTTC. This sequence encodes CATSRGQSYYGYTF.

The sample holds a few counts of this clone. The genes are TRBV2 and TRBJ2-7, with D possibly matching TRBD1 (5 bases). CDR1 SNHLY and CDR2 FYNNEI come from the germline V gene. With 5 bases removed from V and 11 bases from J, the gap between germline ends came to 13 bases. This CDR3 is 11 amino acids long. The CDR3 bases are TGTGCCAGCAGTTTCGACAGTCGGAAGTACTTC. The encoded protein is CASSFDSRKYF.

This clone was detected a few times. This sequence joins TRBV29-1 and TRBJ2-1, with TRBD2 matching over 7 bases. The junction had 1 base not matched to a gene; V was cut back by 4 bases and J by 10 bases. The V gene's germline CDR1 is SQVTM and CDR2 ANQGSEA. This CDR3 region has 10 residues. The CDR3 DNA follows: TGCAGCGTTGGACTAGCCGAGCAGTTCTTC. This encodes CSVGLAEQFF.

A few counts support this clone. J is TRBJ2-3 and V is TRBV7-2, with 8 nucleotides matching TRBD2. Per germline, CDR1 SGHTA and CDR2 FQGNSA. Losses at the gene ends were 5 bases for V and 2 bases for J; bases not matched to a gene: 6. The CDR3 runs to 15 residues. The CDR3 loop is CASSRLASYTDTQYF. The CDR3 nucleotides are TGTGCCAGCAGCCGACTAGCGTCTTACACAGATACGCAGTATTTT.

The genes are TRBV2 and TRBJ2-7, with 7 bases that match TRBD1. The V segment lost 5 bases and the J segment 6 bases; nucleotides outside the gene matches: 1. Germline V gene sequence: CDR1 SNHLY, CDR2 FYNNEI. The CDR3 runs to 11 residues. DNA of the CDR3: TGTGCCAGCAGTACAGGGGCCGAGCAGTACTTC. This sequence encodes CASSTGAEQYF.

This chain's CDR3 is CASSFAGTVNEKLFF. The CDR3 DNA reads TGTGCCAGCAGTTTCGCCGGGACAGTAAATGAAAAACTGTTTTTT. This chain connects TRBV27 to TRBJ1-4; 7 bases match TRBD1. The CDR3 runs 15 residues. CDR1 is MNHEY and CDR2 is SMNVEV in the germline V gene (reference sequence). Trimming cost V 3 bases and J 5 bases; bases outside gene matches: 6.

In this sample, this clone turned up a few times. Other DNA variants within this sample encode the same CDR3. The CDR3 loop is CASSLEGQGNSPLHF. The CDR3 DNA is TGCGCCAGCAGCTTGGAAGGACAGGGGAATTCACCCCTCCACTTT. The chain recombines TRBV5-1 with TRBJ1-6, with 9 bases matching TRBD1. V dropped 0 bases and J dropped 7; count of bases not matched to a gene: 2. Germline CDR1 SGHRS, CDR2 YFSETQ. The CDR3 has 15 amino acids.

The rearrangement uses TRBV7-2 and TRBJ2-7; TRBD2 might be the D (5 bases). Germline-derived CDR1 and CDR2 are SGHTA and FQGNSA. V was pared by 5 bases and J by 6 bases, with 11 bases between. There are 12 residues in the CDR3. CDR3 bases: TGTGCCAGCAGCCCCTACGAGGGCGAGCAGTACTTC. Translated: CASSPYEGEQYF.

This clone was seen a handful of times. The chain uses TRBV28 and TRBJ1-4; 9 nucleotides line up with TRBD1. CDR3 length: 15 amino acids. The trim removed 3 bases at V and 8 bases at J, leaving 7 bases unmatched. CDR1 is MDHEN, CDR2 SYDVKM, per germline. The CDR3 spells CASSFSQGAAEKLFF. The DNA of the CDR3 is TGTGCCAGCAGTTTTTCACAGGGGGCAGCGGAAAAACTGTTTTTT. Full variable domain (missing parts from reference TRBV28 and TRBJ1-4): DVKVTQSSRYLVKRTGEKVFLECVQDMDHENMFWYRQDPGLGLRLIYFSYDVKMKEKGDIPEGYSVSREKKERFSLILESASTNQTSMYLCASSFSQGAAEKLFFGSGTQLSVL.

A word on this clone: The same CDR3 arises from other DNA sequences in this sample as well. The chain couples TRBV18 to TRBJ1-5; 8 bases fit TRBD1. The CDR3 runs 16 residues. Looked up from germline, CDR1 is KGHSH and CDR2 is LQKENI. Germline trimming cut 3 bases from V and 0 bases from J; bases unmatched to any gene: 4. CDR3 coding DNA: TGTGCCAGCTCACCGGGGACAGGAATTAGCAATCAGCCCCAGCATTTT. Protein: CASSPGTGISNQPQHF.

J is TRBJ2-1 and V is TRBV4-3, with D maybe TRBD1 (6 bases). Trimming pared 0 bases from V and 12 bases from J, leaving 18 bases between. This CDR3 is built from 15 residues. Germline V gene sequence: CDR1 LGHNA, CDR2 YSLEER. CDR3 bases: TGCGCCAGCAGCCAAGATCCACAGGGTAATATGGTGCAGTTCTTC. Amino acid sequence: CASSQDPQGNMVQFF.

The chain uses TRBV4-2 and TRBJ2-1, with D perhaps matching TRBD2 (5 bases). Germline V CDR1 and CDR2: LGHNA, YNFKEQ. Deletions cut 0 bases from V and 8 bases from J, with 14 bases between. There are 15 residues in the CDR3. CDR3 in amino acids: CASSQDLVARDEQFF. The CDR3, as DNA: TGTGCCAGCAGCCAAGATCTGGTGGCGCGGGATGAGCAGTTCTTC.

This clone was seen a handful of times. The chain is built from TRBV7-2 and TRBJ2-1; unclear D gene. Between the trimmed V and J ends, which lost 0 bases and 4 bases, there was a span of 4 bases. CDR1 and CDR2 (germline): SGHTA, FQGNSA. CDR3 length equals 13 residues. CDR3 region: CASSLALYNEQFF. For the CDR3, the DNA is TGTGCCAGCAGCTTAGCCTTATACAATGAGCAGTTCTTC.

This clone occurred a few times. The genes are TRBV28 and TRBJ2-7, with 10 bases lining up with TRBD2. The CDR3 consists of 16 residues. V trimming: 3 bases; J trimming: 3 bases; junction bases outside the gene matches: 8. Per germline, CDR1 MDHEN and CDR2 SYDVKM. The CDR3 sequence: CASSFSLAGLLYEQYF. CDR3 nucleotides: TGTGCCAGCAGTTTCTCACTAGCGGGGCTACTCTACGAGCAGTACTTC.

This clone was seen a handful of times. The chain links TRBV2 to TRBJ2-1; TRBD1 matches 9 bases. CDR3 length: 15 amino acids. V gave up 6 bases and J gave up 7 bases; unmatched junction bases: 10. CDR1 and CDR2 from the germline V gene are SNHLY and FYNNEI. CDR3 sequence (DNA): TGTGCCAGCAGGGGAAGACAGGGGGTGTGGAATGAGCAGTTCTTC. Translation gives CASRGRQGVWNEQFF.

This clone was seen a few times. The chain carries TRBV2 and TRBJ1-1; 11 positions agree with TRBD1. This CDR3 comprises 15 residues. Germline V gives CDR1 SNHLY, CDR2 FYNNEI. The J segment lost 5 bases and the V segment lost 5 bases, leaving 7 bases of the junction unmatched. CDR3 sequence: CASSPGTGGRTEAFF. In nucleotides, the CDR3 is TGTGCCAGCAGTCCTGGGACAGGGGGAAGAACTGAAGCTTTCTTT.